This T cell receptor beta chain derives from a study of blood T cell repertoires in COVID-19. The overall study: Both acute and convalescent COVID-19 samples were obtained from the United States, Italy and Spain. PBMCs, B-cell-depleted T cells, or T cells were the source of the cDNA or gDNA that made up the material.

Per the original methods: Quantification of nucleated cells was approximated via reference gene primer amplification. Produced via immunoSEQ multiplex PCR; TCRdb's table is partial and in-frame only. V, J and clone size derive from that table, while D and trimming were established from the DNA sequence. The sample carries 200,000 to 250,000 clones, 70% to 90% recorded once. Specimen: peripheral blood. The TCR originated in a middle-aged woman with acute or convalescent COVID-19.

CDR3 in DNA: TGTGCAAGTCGCTTAAAACGGGAGCCTCTGGGACGGGGTAATCAGCCCCAGCATTTT. Amino acids: CASRLKREPLGRGNQPQHF. The chain is built from TRBV12-2 and TRBJ1-5. TRBV12-2 is a pseudogene. The length of the CDR3 is 19 residues.